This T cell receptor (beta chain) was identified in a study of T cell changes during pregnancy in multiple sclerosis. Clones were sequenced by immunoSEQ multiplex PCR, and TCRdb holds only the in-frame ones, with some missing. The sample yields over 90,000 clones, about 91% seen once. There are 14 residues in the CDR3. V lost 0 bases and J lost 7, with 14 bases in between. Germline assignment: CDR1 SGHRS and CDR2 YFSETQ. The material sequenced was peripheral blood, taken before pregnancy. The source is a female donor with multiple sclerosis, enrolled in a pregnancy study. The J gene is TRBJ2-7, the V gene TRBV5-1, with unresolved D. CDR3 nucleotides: TGCGCCAGCAGCTTGGTAATTCGGAGTGAGGAGCAGTACTTC. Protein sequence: CASSLVIRSEEQYF.